What follows are 7 T cell receptor beta chains derived from one specimen sequenced in a study of CD8 T cells in Susac syndrome. With random hexamers, roughly 0.45 to 1 ug RNA was reverse transcribed. TCRdb reanalysed the immunoSEQ multiplex PCR reads using MiXCR and keeps one entry per CDR3 protein. The sample has around 200,000 distinct CDR3 sequences; about 95% are singletons. The sequenced sample consisted of CD4+ T cells from PBMCs. These receptors all come from a human donor with multiple sclerosis.

This clonotype occurred once. The chain carries TRBV18 and TRBJ1-2; possibly TRBD1 for D (6 bases). V was trimmed by 2 bases and J by 4 bases, leaving 11 bases between them. The CDR3 is 14 amino acids. The germline gives CDR1 KGHSH, CDR2 LQKENI. The CDR3 sequence is CASSPGTQVYGYTF. The CDR3 nucleotides are TGTGCCAGCTCACCAGGGACACAAGTCTATGGCTACACCTTC.

The chain links TRBV29-1 to TRBJ1-1, with a weak D call TRBD1 (5 bases). This CDR3 comprises 13 residues. The germline CDR1 and CDR2 sequences are SQVTM and ANQGSEA. The V end was cut by 6 bases, the J end by 3 bases, with 14 bases between. In DNA form, the CDR3 reads TGCAGCGTCGATGACAGCGCGTACACTGAAGCTTTCTTT. Translation: CSVDDSAYTEAFF.

The J gene is TRBJ1-1, the V gene TRBV3-1; no firm D call. From germline, CDR1 is LGHDT and CDR2 YNNKEL (reference sequence). CDR3 length: 14 residues. Trimming took 3 bases from V and 5 from J, leaving 13 bases between them. The CDR3, as DNA: TGTGCCAGCAGCCAGGGATGGCATAGGACTGAAGCTTTCTTT. Its protein product is CASSQGWHRTEAFF. Together with reference TRBV3-1 and TRBJ1-1, the CDR3 gives the full variable domain: DTAVSQTPKYLVTQMGNDKSIKCEQNLGHDTMYWYKQDSKKFLKIMFSYNNKELIINETVPNRFSPKSPDKAHLNLHINSLELGDSAVYFCASSQGWHRTEAFFGQGTRLTVV.

The rearrangement uses TRBV29-1 and TRBJ2-5; a possible D gene is TRBD1 (6 bases). With 4 bases removed from V and 4 bases from J, the gap between germline ends came to 13 bases. Germline CDR1 SQVTM, CDR2 ANQGSEA. There are 13 residues in the CDR3. The CDR3 spells CSVGDRSLETQYF. The CDR3 nucleotides are TGCAGCGTTGGTGACAGGTCTTTAGAGACCCAGTACTTC.

The rearrangement links TRBV12-3 or TRBV12-4 to TRBJ1-5; 8 bases agree with TRBD1. The CDR3 runs to 14 residues. V lost 5 bases, J lost 2 bases, and 2 bases stayed unmatched. DNA for the CDR3: TGTGCCAGCAGTCAGGACAGGGGCAATCAGCCCCAGCATTTT. This translates into CASSQDRGNQPQHF.

This chain links TRBV12-3 or TRBV12-4 with TRBJ1-5; 7 nucleotides line up with TRBD1. The CDR3 is made up of 13 amino acids. Trimming took 8 bases from V and 7 from J; bases not matched to a gene: 8. The CDR3 sequence is CASRLTGQQPQHF. The DNA of the CDR3 is TGTGCCAGCCGATTGACAGGGCAGCAGCCCCAGCATTTT.

The V gene is TRBV27, the J gene TRBJ2-5; TRBD2 might be the D (6 bases). The germline V gene encodes CDR1 MNHEY and CDR2 SMNVEV (reference sequence). V was cut by 8 bases and J by 5 bases, with 15 bases left in between. The CDR3 totals 13 residues. In DNA, the CDR3 is TGTGCCAGCGGAAGCTCAGGGAGGGAGACCCAGTACTTC. Its protein is CASGSSGRETQYF.